The following is a T cell receptor beta chain sequence with its context. The sample is drawn from a study of blood T cell repertoires in COVID-19. Germline V CDR1 and CDR2: SGHNT, YYREEE (reference sequence). The V and J ends lost 0 bases and 2 bases, in that order; junction bases with no gene match: 5. This CDR3 comprises 16 residues. TCRdb's copy holds only in-frame clones and misses some; the assay was immunoSEQ multiplex PCR. The data contain roughly 500,000 clones, approximately 90% of them singletons. In assigning cohorts, the study relied on participant-reported clinical history. The sample taken for sequencing was PBMCs or T cells enriched from blood (not recorded which). The chain links TRBV5-4 to TRBJ2-1; 7 bases map to TRBD2. The source of this sequence is a woman in her 40s who had recovered from COVID-19. CDR3 residues: CASSLGGGSTYNEQFF. CDR3 DNA sequence: TGTGCCAGCAGCTTGGGGGGGGGATCGACCTACAATGAGCAGTTCTTC.